This passage covers 27 T cell receptor beta chains from one sample sequenced in a study of CD8 T cells in ankylosing spondylitis. TCRdb itself ran the 5' RACE reads through MiXCR, one entry per CDR3 protein. The sample contains 25,000 to 30,000 distinct CDR3 sequences, 6.5% to 9.5% of which appear only once. The sequenced sample was blood. These receptors were collected from a male donor with ankylosing spondylitis or in good health (not recorded which).

In this sample, this clonotype turned up a few times. This chain uses TRBV11-2 with TRBJ2-1, with D hard to call. Between the trimmed V and J ends, which lost 5 bases and 8 bases, there was a span of 7 bases. The CDR3 covers 11 residues. Germline V lookup: CDR1 SGHAT, CDR2 FQNNGV. The CDR3 region is CASSIAYEQFF. Here the CDR3 DNA reads TGTGCCAGCAGCATCGCCTATGAGCAGTTCTTC.

Only a few counts were recorded for this clonotype. The chain has TRBV7-2 and TRBJ2-7; 11 bases line up with TRBD2. There are 15 residues in the CDR3. CDR1 and CDR2 from the germline V gene are SGHTA and FQGNSA. Trimming took 5 bases from V and 6 from J; bases not matched to a gene: 9. The CDR3: CASSIQTSGIFEQYF. CDR3 nucleotides: TGTGCCAGCAGCATACAGACTAGCGGGATCTTCGAGCAGTACTTC.

The V gene is TRBV4-1, the J gene TRBJ2-1, with 8 nucleotides matching TRBD2. The germline gives CDR1 MGHRA, CDR2 YSYEKL. Trimming cost V 4 bases and J 4 bases; bases outside gene matches: 6. This CDR3 is 15 amino acids long. As DNA, the CDR3 is TGCGCCAGCAGCCCCCTTAGCGGGGTTTACAATGAGCAGTTCTTC. As protein: CASSPLSGVYNEQFF.

This clonotype was found a few times. The V and J genes are TRBV28 and TRBJ2-5, with 10 bases that match TRBD2. From germline, CDR1 is MDHEN and CDR2 SYDVKM. With V trimmed by 6 bases and J by 4 bases, 8 bases remained unmatched. The CDR3 length is 15 residues. This chain's CDR3 is CASSLSGRLGETQYF. CDR3 DNA: TGTGCCAGCAGCCTTAGCGGGAGGTTGGGAGAGACCCAGTACTTC. The full variable domain, in which reference TRBV28 and TRBJ2-5 provide the parts outside the CDR3, is DVKVTQSSRYLVKRTGEKVFLECVQDMDHENMFWYRQDPGLGLRLIYFSYDVKMKEKGDIPEGYSVSREKKERFSLILESASTNQTSMYLCASSLSGRLGETQYFGPGTRLLVL.

The CDR3: CASSFRGGSNQPQHF. The CDR3, as DNA: TGTGCCAGCAGTTTCCGGGGTGGAAGCAATCAGCCCCAGCATTTT. This chain joins TRBV28 and TRBJ1-5; D is undetermined. The CDR3 is 15 residues long. The germline CDR1 and CDR2 sequences are MDHEN and SYDVKM. Trimming pared 3 bases from V and 1 base from J, leaving 10 bases between.

The J gene is TRBJ2-2, the V gene TRBV29-1; no firm D call. The germline V and J ends were trimmed by 3 bases and 7 bases, with 6 bases remaining between them. Germline CDR1 reads SQVTM; CDR2 reads ANQGSEA. CDR3 length equals 11 residues. CDR3 nucleotides: TGCAGCGTTGATTGGGGCGGGGAGCTGTTTTTT. It encodes CSVDWGGELFF.

V gene TRBV9 combines with J gene TRBJ2-2, with TRBD2 as a possible D gene (5 bases). V lost 0 bases and J lost 0, with 12 bases in between. Germline V gene lookup returns CDR1 SGDLS and CDR2 YYNGEE. The CDR3 covers 17 residues. CDR3: CASSVAFEGPNTGELFF. The CDR3 DNA reads TGTGCCAGCAGCGTAGCATTTGAGGGCCCGAACACCGGGGAGCTGTTTTTT. The full variable domain, in which reference TRBV9 and TRBJ2-2 provide the parts outside the CDR3, is DSGVTQTPKHLITATGQRVTLRCSPRSGDLSVYWYQQSLDQGLQFLIQYYNGEERAKGNILERFSAQQFPDLHSELNLSSLELGDSALYFCASSVAFEGPNTGELFFGEGSRLTVL.

This clonotype was observed a handful of times. The chain employs TRBV28 and TRBJ1-2, with D perhaps matching TRBD1 (6 bases). V dropped 4 bases and J dropped 3 bases, with 12 bases sitting between them. The germline V gene encodes CDR1 MDHEN and CDR2 SYDVKM. This CDR3 comprises 14 residues. CDR3 amino acids: CASSSPGAHYGYTF. In nucleotides, the CDR3 is TGTGCCAGCAGTTCCCCGGGGGCCCACTATGGCTACACCTTC.

The V gene is TRBV6-2 or TRBV6-3, the J gene TRBJ1-3; a weak D match, TRBD1 (5 bases). Germline assignment: CDR1 MNHEY and CDR2 SVGEGT. CDR3 length: 15 amino acids. V was cut by 4 bases and J by 1 base, with 11 bases left in between. The CDR3 is CASSSADISGNTIYF. CDR3 nucleotides: TGTGCCAGCAGTTCGGCGGACATTTCTGGAAACACCATATATTTT.

This clonotype showed up many times. J is TRBJ1-2 and V is TRBV15, with unresolved D. V was shortened by 5 bases and J by 0 bases, with 10 bases between the two germline ends. CDR1 LNHNV and CDR2 YYDKDF come from the germline V gene (reference sequence). The CDR3 covers 14 residues. CDR3 nucleotides: TGTGCCACCAGCTTGGACGGTCCTAACTATGGCTACACCTTC. Translation gives CATSLDGPNYGYTF. Full variable domain (outside the CDR3, taken from reference TRBV15 and TRBJ1-2): DAMVIQNPRYQVTQFGKPVTLSCSQTLNHNVMYWYQQKSSQAPKLLFHYYDKDFNNEADTPDNFQSRRPNTSFCFLDIRSPGLGDTAMYLCATSLDGPNYGYTFGSGTRLTVV.

This clonotype was observed a few times. The V call is TRBV18, the J call TRBJ2-1, with 7 bases aligning to TRBD1. V lost 6 bases to trimming and J lost 6 bases; unmatched junction nucleotides: 8. CDR1 and CDR2 from the germline V gene are KGHSH and LQKENI. This CDR3 spans 14 amino acids. The CDR3 loop is CASSYLGQSNEQFF. DNA for the CDR3: TGTGCCAGCTCTTACTTGGGACAGTCCAATGAGCAGTTCTTC.

This clonotype was observed a few times. This chain joins TRBV20-1 and TRBJ2-3, with D unresolved. The germline V gene encodes CDR1 DFQATT and CDR2 SNEGSKA (reference sequence). This CDR3 spans 13 amino acids. V was clipped by 3 bases and J by 0 bases, with 7 bases between them. CDR3 amino acids: CSASESSTDTQYF. CDR3 bases: TGCAGTGCTAGTGAATCGAGCACAGATACGCAGTATTTT.

The V gene is TRBV5-1, the J gene TRBJ2-5; 12 positions match TRBD2. Germline V lookup: CDR1 SGHRS, CDR2 YFSETQ. The junction had 2 bases not matched to a gene; V was cut back by 0 bases and J by 5 bases. The CDR3 extends over 15 amino acids. For the CDR3, the DNA is TGCGCCAGCAGCTTGGCTAGCGGGGGGGCGGAGACCCAGTACTTC. Translation: CASSLASGGAETQYF.

The V call is TRBV7-9, the J call TRBJ2-7; D is unclear. Trimming took 3 bases from V and 2 from J, leaving 11 bases between them. CDR3 length: 14 residues. Per the germline V gene, CDR1 is SEHNR and CDR2 is FQNEAQ (reference sequence). The CDR3 protein is CASSFGRTPYEQYF. The CDR3 DNA reads TGTGCCAGCAGCTTCGGACGGACCCCCTACGAGCAGTACTTC.

For the CDR3, the DNA is TGTGCCACCAGTGCCGTGGGACAGCCAAGCTCCTACAATGAGCAGTTCTTC. Its translation is CATSAVGQPSSYNEQFF. V is TRBV24-1 and J is TRBJ2-1; 7 nucleotides agree with TRBD1. The CDR3 consists of 17 residues. Germline CDR1 and CDR2: KGHDR and SFDVKD. V shed 5 bases and J 0 bases; nucleotides not matched to a gene: 9.

This clonotype has only a few counts. The chain is built from TRBV12-3 or TRBV12-4 and TRBJ1-4; weak D call: TRBD1 (6 bases). The V end lost 3 bases, the J end lost 6 bases, and 17 bases lay between the germline ends. This CDR3 has 16 amino acids. The CDR3 is CASSFFGGGGDEKLFF. As DNA, the CDR3 is TGTGCCAGCAGTTTTTTCGGAGGAGGGGGGGATGAAAAACTGTTTTTT.

In this sample, this clonotype turned up a few times. This rearrangement joins TRBV9 to TRBJ2-7; TRBD1 is a possible D gene (5 bases). This CDR3 contains 16 residues. V dropped 3 bases and J dropped 7 bases, with 23 bases sitting between them. Germline lookup yields CDR1 SGDLS and CDR2 YYNGEE. The CDR3 protein is CASSARGAPHTQEQYF. The CDR3 nucleotides read TGTGCCAGCAGCGCTCGTGGGGCTCCTCATACGCAGGAGCAGTACTTC.

The chain recombines TRBV5-1 with TRBJ2-3; 8 positions match TRBD2. The CDR3 runs to 13 residues. After removal of 4 bases from V and 9 bases from J, the junction contained 7 bases not matched to a gene. Germline values: CDR1 SGHRS, CDR2 YFSETQ. The CDR3 DNA reads TGCGCCAGCAGCGCAGTGGCGGGAGGAACGCAGTATTTT. It yields the protein CASSAVAGGTQYF. The variable domain in full, with the rest retrieved from reference TRBV5-1 and TRBJ2-3, is KAGVTQTPRYLIKTRGQQVTLSCSPISGHRSVSWYQQTPGQGLQFLFEYFSETQRNKGNFPGRFSGRQFSNSRSEMNVSTLELGDSALYLCASSAVAGGTQYFGPGTRLTVL.

This chain links TRBV7-2 with TRBJ2-4; D perhaps matches TRBD1 (6 bases). The CDR3 extends over 12 amino acids. Trimming shortened V by 5 bases and J by 11 bases, and 13 bases separated the two germline ends. Germline-derived CDR1 and CDR2 are SGHTA and FQGNSA. CDR3 sequence (DNA): TGTGCCAGCAGCCCCCTGGGGGCGGTTCAGTACTTC. Translation: CASSPLGAVQYF.

This clonotype ranks as medium-sized (0.01 to 0.1%). The chain recombines TRBV19 with TRBJ2-6; D is uncertain. The CDR3 sequence is 14 residues long. Germline lookup yields CDR1 LNHDA and CDR2 SQIVND (reference sequence). V was clipped by 5 bases and J by 2 bases, with 7 bases between them. CDR3 DNA: TGTGCCAGTAGTTTGGTAGCTGGGGCCAACGTCCTGACTTTC. It yields the protein CASSLVAGANVLTF.

There are a few counts of this clonotype. J is TRBJ2-1 and V is TRBV29-1; possible D gene TRBD2, 6 bases. Germline V gives CDR1 SQVTM, CDR2 ANQGSEA. The CDR3 loop spans 14 amino acids. The germline V and J ends were trimmed by 6 bases and 5 bases, with 17 bases remaining between them. CDR3 loop: CSVPPGSLNNEQFF. Here the CDR3 DNA reads TGCAGCGTCCCGCCCGGGAGTTTGAACAATGAGCAGTTCTTC.

The J gene is TRBJ1-4, the V gene TRBV20-1; the match to TRBD1 covers 10 bases. The germline CDR1 and CDR2 sequences are DFQATT and SNEGSKA (reference sequence). V dropped 4 bases and J dropped 7; count of bases not matched to a gene: 3. The CDR3 is 13 amino acids. CDR3 sequence (DNA): TGCAGTGCTAAGACAGGGGGCCGTGAAAAACTGTTTTTT. Translation: CSAKTGGREKLFF.

This clonotype was counted between two and nine times. The chain employs TRBV7-2 and TRBJ2-1; 7 nucleotides align to TRBD2. The CDR3 loop spans 15 amino acids. From germline, CDR1 is SGHTA and CDR2 FQGNSA. Trimming took 2 bases from V and 5 from J; bases not matched to a gene: 6. CDR3 nucleotide sequence: TGTGCCAGCAGCTTATTGGCTAGCGGTAACAATGAGCAGTTCTTC. It specifies CASSLLASGNNEQFF.

The chain joins TRBV7-8 to TRBJ1-4; unclear D gene. The V end lost 0 bases, the J end lost 4 bases, and 9 bases lay between the germline ends. The CDR3 is made up of 15 amino acids. Germline V gene lookup returns CDR1 SGHVS and CDR2 FQNEAQ. The CDR3 coding sequence is TGTGCCAGCAGCTTAGCATCGGTCCATAATGAAAAACTGTTTTTT. Its protein product is CASSLASVHNEKLFF.

This clonotype was observed a handful of times. The rearrangement joins TRBV5-6 to TRBJ1-4; no firm D call. The CDR3 has 14 amino acids. Germline V gene data show CDR1 as SGHDT and CDR2 as YYEEEE. Trimming stripped 0 bases from V and 7 bases from J, with 10 bases between. CDR3 residues: CASSLVGPGEKLFF. The CDR3 DNA reads as TGTGCCAGCAGCTTGGTGGGTCCGGGTGAAAAACTGTTTTTT.

The V and J genes are TRBV29-1 and TRBJ1-1; 9 bases fit TRBD1. V shed 3 bases, J shed 3 bases, and the junction held 5 bases outside the gene matches. There are 14 residues in the CDR3. Germline assignment: CDR1 SQVTM and CDR2 ANQGSEA. The CDR3 spells CSVEQGQGDTEAFF. The CDR3 DNA reads as TGCAGCGTTGAGCAGGGACAGGGTGACACTGAAGCTTTCTTT. Together with reference TRBV29-1 and TRBJ1-1, the CDR3 gives the full variable domain: SAVISQKPSRDICQRGTSLTIQCQVDSQVTMMFWYRQQPGQSLTLIATANQGSEATYESGFVIDKFPISRPNLTFSTLTVSNMSPEDSSIYLCSVEQGQGDTEAFFGQGTRLTVV.

This clonotype was found a few times. The chain combines TRBV6-2 or TRBV6-3 with TRBJ1-4; D might be TRBD1 (6 bases). Germline V gene data show CDR1 as MNHEY and CDR2 as SVGEGT. The V gene lost 2 bases and the J gene lost 8 bases, with 15 bases spanning the gap. The CDR3 covers 15 residues. The CDR3 DNA reads TGTGCCAGCAGTTACCGGGACACCGGCGTCGAAAAACTGTTTTTT. As protein: CASSYRDTGVEKLFF.